These 4 T cell receptor beta chains came from one sample sequenced in a study of OX40 agonist ivuxolimab in advanced cancers. TCRdb's table, derived via immunoSEQ multiplex PCR, lists solely in-frame clones and lacks some. The data hold 65,000 to 80,000 clones, with around 87% observed a single time. Sequenced here: CD4+ or CD8+ T cells sorted from blood, sampled in a trial of the OX40 agonist ivuxolimab. The receptor source for this set is an adult with an advanced solid tumor such as melanoma, head and neck, liver or kidney cancer.

This sequence joins TRBV9 and TRBJ1-2; D remains ambiguous. The CDR3 is made up of 16 amino acids. In germline, CDR1 is SGDLS, CDR2 YYNGEE. V was pared by 0 bases and J by 0 bases, with 12 bases between. CDR3 protein: CASSVGSQASNYGYTF. CDR3 nucleotides: TGTGCCAGCAGCGTAGGTAGTCAGGCCTCTAACTATGGCTACACCTTC.

CDR3 nucleotide sequence: TGCAGCGCCAGGGAGAGCTCCTATAATTCACCCCTCCACTTT. Its protein is CSARESSYNSPLHF. The V gene is TRBV29-1, the J gene TRBJ1-6, with a weak D call TRBD1 (5 bases). From germline, CDR1 is SQVTM and CDR2 ANQGSEA. Trimming removed 7 bases from V and 0 bases from J, with 10 bases in between. This CDR3 region has 14 residues. The full variable domain, completed using reference TRBV29-1 and TRBJ1-6, is SAVISQKPSRDICQRGTSLTIQCQVDSQVTMMFWYRQQPGQSLTLIATANQGSEATYESGFVIDKFPISRPNLTFSTLTVSNMSPEDSSIYLCSARESSYNSPLHFGNGTRLTVT.

This chain connects TRBV7-3 to TRBJ2-2; D not certain. Germline CDR1 and CDR2: SGHTA and FQGTGA. V was clipped by 1 base and J by 0 bases, with 9 bases between them. The CDR3 is 16 amino acids. The DNA of the CDR3 is TGTGCCAGCAGCTTAAACCCAGCCTCGAACACCGGGGAGCTGTTTTTT. Its translation: CASSLNPASNTGELFF. Combining the CDR3 with reference TRBV7-3 and TRBJ2-2 gives the whole variable domain GAGVSQTPSNKVTEKGKYVELRCDPISGHTALYWYRQSLGQGPEFLIYFQGTGAADDSGLPNDRFFAVRPEGSVSTLKIQRTERGDSAVYLCASSLNPASNTGELFFGEGSRLTVL.

The chain uses TRBV6-1 and TRBJ1-5, with D unclear. With 2 bases removed from V and 0 bases from J, the gap between germline ends came to 14 bases. Germline V gene data show CDR1 as MNHNS and CDR2 as SASEGT. This CDR3 has 17 residues. Here the CDR3 DNA reads TGTGCCAGCAGTGAAAATAGGTCCCCGGATAGCAATCAGCCCCAGCATTTT. This sequence encodes CASSENRSPDSNQPQHF.